The T cell receptor (beta chain) under discussion was sequenced for a study of cytomegalovirus exposure and HLA in healthy donors. The PCR made use of 60 Vbeta and 13 Jbeta primers. Methods used by the authors: There were around 80 million unique TCR beta chains by a later count, and some 10 million of them were shared. The method was immunoSEQ multiplex PCR; TCRdb's version includes in-frame clones alone and lacks a portion of them. Clone size and V and J calls were adopted from that table, with D and trimming inferred from the DNA. The profile shows 150,000 to 200,000 clones, around three quarters of them singletons. General study findings and limits: The analysis excluded some indistinguishable V segments, including TRBV6-2 and TRBV6-3. Later genetic work tied a missense DCLRE1C variant to beta-chain V and J trimming. According to the study, 180 or so TCR beta chains were cytomegalovirus-associated.

Germline V lookup: CDR1 MNHEY, CDR2 SVGAGI. V was pared by 10 bases and J by 3 bases, with 5 bases of the junction left unmatched. This CDR3 has 13 residues. Comment on this clone: Its specificity is unknown.

The clonotype was recovered from a woman aged 25 to 39 in good health and CMV-seropositive. Material: PBMCs. The chain uses TRBV6-5 and TRBJ2-3, with 9 bases that match TRBD2. CDR3: CATLTSGTDTQYF. The CDR3 nucleotides read TGTGCCACCTTGACTAGCGGTACAGATACGCAGTATTTT.